This entry concerns a single T cell receptor (beta chain). Its antigen has not been determined. No much larger clone is present one base from it, and per-base qualities are unavailable. This sample is part of a study of cytomegalovirus exposure and HLA in healthy donors (TCRdb year 2017). For the wider study: In an earlier analysis of 450 to 750 of the donors, approximately 260 Gb of sequence data and approximately 120 million unique TCR beta sequences from 150 million to 200 million T cells were reported. Roughly 300 gigabases of sequencing data and around 90 million unique TCR sequences made up an early release that covered some 640 HLA-typed donors. The genetic ancestry cluster associated with self-reported Caucasian donors included approximately 85% of the roughly 410 genotyped donors. The aim of the study was to test whether cataloging public T cell receptors could identify signatures of past pathogen exposure. The T cell repertoires of some 700 subjects were profiled by immunosequencing and related to cytomegalovirus serostatus. A separate validation cohort of some 130 different subjects was used in addition to the 666-subject first cohort. To predict cytomegalovirus infection status, the study combined high-throughput TCR immunosequencing, statistical association of individual TCRs with disease status, and machine learning. A later analysis re-examined previously published TCR beta repertoires from roughly 720 donors and added high-resolution HLA genotyping to investigate patterns of TCR occurrence. The later analysis used no new phenotypic data to find candidate immune exposures, relying instead on TCR beta sequences and their occurrence across donors. An earlier analysis of several hundred of the donors applied high-throughput TCR beta sequencing to assess whether each TCR beta V gene segment acted as functional or pseudogenic. Donor age, sex, ethnicity and CMV serostatus were collected together with the repertoire data. Genome-wide SNP genotypes for about 60% of the 666 donors were used in a later genetic analysis, which treated that subset as a discovery cohort. All discovery cohort repertoires had been generated on a single sequencing platform. Class I and class II HLA loci were covered by the typing at four-digit resolution. Typing coverage differed by locus: A, B, C, DRB1 and DQB1 were typed in roughly 620-640 donors, DQA1 in roughly 510, DPA1 in nearly 610, and DPB1 in just under 480. Several DR-DQ haplotypes were treated as single units for association and clustering because of strong linkage in the cohort. On average, about 240,000 unique TCR beta nucleotide sequences were sequenced per donor among 300 to 500 genotyped donors of the cohort, with roughly 18% of those sequences being non-productive. Results the study describes overall, beyond this receptor: According to a later analysis, TCR association rates differed among HLA loci, with DRB1 alleles showing the most associated TCRs and HLA-C alleles showing the fewest. In an earlier analysis of 500 to 650 of the donors, most TCR beta V segments appeared in productive rearrangements about 90% or about 30% of the time, broadly matching IMGT annotations. Immune exposure information for the cohort was limited to CMV serostatus. According to the authors, the approach could potentially be generalized to other disease states and immunological phenotypes. The classifier was reported to diagnose cytomegalovirus status with high specificity and sensitivity in both the original and validation cohorts. In this cohort, only TCR beta chains were sequenced, and detectable features were limited by the absence of alpha or paired-chain data. Compared with equally common non-associated chains, HLA-associated TCR beta chains in a later analysis were more clonally expanded and had lower generation probabilities. A later analysis associated 15,000 to 20,000 TCR beta sequences with specific HLA alleles at a false discovery rate of 0.05. A group of highly shared sequence variants was considered likely to be a technical artifact of the sequencing pipeline. A later analysis reported that several top co-occurrence clusters appeared linked to parvovirus B19, influenza, CMV and Epstein-Barr virus. The presence/absence analyses assumed that sequencing depth was roughly uniform across donors, and that assumption may not be true. A few of the identified cytomegalovirus-associated TCR beta chains were confirmed in vitro to be specific for cytomegalovirus antigens. Most TCR sequences were observed very rarely across donors, whereas some public TCRs were present in many individuals. Some IMGT-functional V segments, including TRBV6-2 and TRBV6-3, could not be told apart with the 87-base-pair reads, so those segments were excluded. Compared with the roughly 670-donor mean, donors in an Asian-associated ancestry cluster had fewer N-insertions in productive TCRs, according to a later genetic analysis. A total of some 180 TCR beta chains were listed by the study as associated with cytomegalovirus. A later genetic analysis associated a missense DCLRE1C variant with V-gene and J-gene trimming of TCR beta chains, and an independent cohort replicated the association. When HLA alleles, especially DR and DQ, strongly co-occurred, attributing TCR associations to individual alleles was difficult. Because counts were too low, about 15 rarely observed V segments, including chromosome 9 orphons, were left out of the earlier analysis of approximately 580 of the donors. A further reported finding was that TCR beta sequences accurately predicted the HLA-A and HLA-B alleles for most subjects in the first cohort. Because HLA typing was missing for some donors at each locus, association tests included only the typed subset. Correlated functional status among segregating V segments might reflect linkage disequilibrium, but an unknown experimental factor could not be ruled out. A later analysis found that most CMV-associated TCR beta chains appeared HLA-restricted, with HLA associations seemingly driven largely by CMV exposure.

The cohort comprised more than 550 healthy bone marrow donors. At the time of sampling, every cohort member was nominally healthy, though immune exposures that went unrecorded were likely present. The donor tested CMV seropositive and was one of the 289 seropositive cohort members. Every donor gave a peripheral blood sample, and the peripheral blood mononuclear cells from that sample were used for TCR beta sequencing. Genomic DNA was extracted from the blood cell samples with the Qiagen DNeasy Blood Extraction Kit. Reading from cysteine to phenylalanine, the CDR3 counts 15 amino acids. Left in the record is the CDR3 DNA by itself, 45 bases read in frame from the first base. CDR1 and CDR2, per the germline V gene, are KGHSH and LQKENI. Trimming takes 1 base off V and 1 base off J; junction bases not matched to a gene: 3. Libraries were built with the immunoSEQ multiplex PCR assay. The multiplex PCR relied on a mix of 60 forward primers for TCR Vbeta segments and 13 reverse primers for TCR Jbeta segments. The CDR3 region of rearranged TCR beta genes was amplified from genomic DNA with a multiplex PCR assay. The Illumina HiSeq System was used to sequence the amplified TCR beta libraries as 87-base-pair reads. The study's own analysis went as follows. In a later analysis, tens of millions of unique TCR beta chains were counted across the 650 to 750 repertoires, and about 10 million of these chains were shared by at least two donors. To remove PCR and sequencing errors, raw reads were error-corrected and collapsed into unique sequences using a nearest-neighbor algorithm that merged closely related sequences. CDR3 sequences were aligned to IMGT reference sequences to assign V, D and J gene segments. For a sequence to be retained, a match of at least six nucleotides was required to both a V gene segment and a J gene segment. A rearrangement counted as productive if the CDR3 had no stop codons and remained in frame with V and J, and every other rearrangement counted as non-productive. Following IMGT convention, CDR3 was defined as the stretch from the second conserved V-encoded cysteine to the conserved J-encoded phenylalanine. The earlier analysis of 587 of the donors excluded any sequence lacking an unambiguous match to a single V gene segment. An earlier analysis of a few hundred of the donors called V segments functional above 56.7% productive rearrangements and segregating when the between-donor standard deviation exceeded 5%. A statistical classification framework was developed to diagnose cytomegalovirus status using the catalog of TCR beta chain sequences. A later analysis assigned V and J genes by comparing TCR nucleotide sequences with IMGT/GENE-DB human TR gene sequences. In a later analysis, CDR3 sequences and most-parsimonious VDJ recombination scenarios were assigned using the TCRdist pipeline. A later analysis defined each TCR beta chain by its CDR3 amino acid sequence plus V-gene family, and excluded reads lacking a unique V-gene family. A later analysis removed over 500 highly shared, low-generation-probability nucleotide sequences to deal with suspected cross-contamination and a sequencing artifact. In a later analysis, a clonal expansion index for each public chain was calculated from normalized within-repertoire ranks of inferred template counts. In a later analysis, generation probabilities were computed with a VDJ recombination model fitted to out-of-frame rearrangements, and the resulting probabilities were checked against IGoR. In a later analysis, TCR-TCR, TCR-HLA and TCR-CMV co-occurrence was scored with hypergeometric tests, and a repertoire-size bias correction was applied to TCR pairs. False discovery rates were estimated in a later analysis by permuting HLA or CMV assignments 20 times. In a later analysis, co-occurring TCRs were grouped with DBSCAN, and TCRdist sequence similarity was added when clustering was performed within HLA-allele-positive subsets. Co-occurrence clustering excluded repertoires with fewer than 30,000 or more than 120,000 public chains, plus five with anomalous nucleotide sharing. Entries here come from immuneACCESS through TCRdb and include only in-frame sequences with V and J called. Some clones fail to appear in such tables; in the studies checked, an unresolved V gene covers under half of the shortfall, and the cause of the remainder is unknown. D and trimming come from the DNA, and the V and J calls and clone size come from that table. The sample table holds roughly 150,000 clones, of which more than 60% were seen once. Approximately 11% of the sample is taken by the ten largest.

The rearranged chain carries TRBV18 and TRBJ1-2; 7 bases in the junction line up with TRBD1. The sample was PBMCs. This TCR came from a man between 18 and 35 years old in good health and CMV-seropositive. DNA sequence: TGTGCCAGCTCACCACGGGACAGCCTTAACTATGGCTACACCTTC. This encodes CASSPRDSLNYGYTF.